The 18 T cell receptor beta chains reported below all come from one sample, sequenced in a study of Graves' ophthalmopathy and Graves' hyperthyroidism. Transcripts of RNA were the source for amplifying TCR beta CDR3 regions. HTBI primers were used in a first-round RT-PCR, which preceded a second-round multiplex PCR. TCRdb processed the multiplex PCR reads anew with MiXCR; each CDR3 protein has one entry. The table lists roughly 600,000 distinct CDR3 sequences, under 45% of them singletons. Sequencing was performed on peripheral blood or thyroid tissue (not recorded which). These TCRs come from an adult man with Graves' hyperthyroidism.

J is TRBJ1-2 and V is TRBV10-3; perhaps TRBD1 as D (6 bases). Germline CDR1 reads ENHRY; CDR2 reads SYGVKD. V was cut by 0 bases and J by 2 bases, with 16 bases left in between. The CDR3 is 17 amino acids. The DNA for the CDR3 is TGTGCCATCAGTGAGTCAAGGCGGGGGGCCCAAAACTATGGCTACACCTTC. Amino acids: CAISESRRGAQNYGYTF.

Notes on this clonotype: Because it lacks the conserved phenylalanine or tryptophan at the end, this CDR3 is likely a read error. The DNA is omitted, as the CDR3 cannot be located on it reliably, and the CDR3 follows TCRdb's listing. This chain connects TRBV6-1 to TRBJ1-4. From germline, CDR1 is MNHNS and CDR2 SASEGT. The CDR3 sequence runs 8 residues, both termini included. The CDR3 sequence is CASSAFTS.

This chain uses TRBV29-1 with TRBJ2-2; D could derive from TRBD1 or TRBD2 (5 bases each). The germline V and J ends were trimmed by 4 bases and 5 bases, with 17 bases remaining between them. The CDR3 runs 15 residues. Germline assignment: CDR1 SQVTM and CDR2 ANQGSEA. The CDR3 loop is CSVAYPGPVTGELFF. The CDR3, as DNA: TGCAGCGTTGCATATCCGGGGCCCGTGACCGGGGAGCTGTTTTTT.

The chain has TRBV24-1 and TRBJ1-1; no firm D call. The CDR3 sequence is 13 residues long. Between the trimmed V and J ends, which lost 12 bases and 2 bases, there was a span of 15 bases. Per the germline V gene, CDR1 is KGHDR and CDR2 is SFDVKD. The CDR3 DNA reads TGTGCCCTGCGGTCGCCGGGAAACACTGAAGCTTTCTTT. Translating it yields CALRSPGNTEAFF.

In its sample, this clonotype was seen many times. The CDR3 DNA reads as TGTGCCAGCAGCCGGGCAGGGGGCCTCACTGAAGCTTTCTTT. Its translation is CASSRAGGLTEAFF. The V call is TRBV9, the J call TRBJ1-1; TRBD1 matches at 8 bases. With V trimmed by 4 bases and J by 4 bases, 6 bases remained unmatched. The CDR3 spans 14 residues. Germline loops: CDR1 SGDLS, CDR2 YYNGEE.

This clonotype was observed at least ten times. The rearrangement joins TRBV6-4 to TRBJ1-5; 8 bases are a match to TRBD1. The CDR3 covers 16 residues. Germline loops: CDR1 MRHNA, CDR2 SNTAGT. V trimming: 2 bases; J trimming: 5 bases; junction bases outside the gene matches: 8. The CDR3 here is CASSDLQGGTHQPQHF. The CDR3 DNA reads TGTGCCAGCAGTGACCTACAGGGGGGGACCCATCAGCCCCAGCATTTT.

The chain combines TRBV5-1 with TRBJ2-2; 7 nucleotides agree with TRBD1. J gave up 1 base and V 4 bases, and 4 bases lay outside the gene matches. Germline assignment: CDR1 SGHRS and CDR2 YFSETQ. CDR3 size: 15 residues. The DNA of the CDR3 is TGCGCCAGCAGCGAAAGGACAGGGAACACCGGGGAGCTGTTTTTT. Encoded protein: CASSERTGNTGELFF. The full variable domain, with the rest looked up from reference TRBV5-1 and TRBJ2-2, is KAGVTQTPRYLIKTRGQQVTLSCSPISGHRSVSWYQQTPGQGLQFLFEYFSETQRNKGNFPGRFSGRQFSNSRSEMNVSTLELGDSALYLCASSERTGNTGELFFGEGSRLTVL.

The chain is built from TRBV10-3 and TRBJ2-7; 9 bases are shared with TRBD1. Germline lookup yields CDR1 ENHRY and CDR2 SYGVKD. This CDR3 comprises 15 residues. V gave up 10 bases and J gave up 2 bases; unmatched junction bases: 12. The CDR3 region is CATTPADRGPYEQYF. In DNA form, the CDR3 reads TGTGCCACCACACCCGCGGACAGGGGACCCTACGAGCAGTACTTC.

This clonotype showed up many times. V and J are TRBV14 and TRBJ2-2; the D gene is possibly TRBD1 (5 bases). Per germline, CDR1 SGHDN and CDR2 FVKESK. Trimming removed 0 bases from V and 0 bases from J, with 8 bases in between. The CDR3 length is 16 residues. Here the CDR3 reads CASSQEGATNTGELFF. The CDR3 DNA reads TGTGCCAGCAGCCAAGAAGGGGCCACGAACACCGGGGAGCTGTTTTTT.

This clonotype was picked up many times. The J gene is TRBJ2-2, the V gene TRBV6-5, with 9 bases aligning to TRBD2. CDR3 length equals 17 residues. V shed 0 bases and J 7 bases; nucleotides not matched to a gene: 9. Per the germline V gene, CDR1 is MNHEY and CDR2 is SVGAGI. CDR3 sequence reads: CASSYSPQPTSGGELFF. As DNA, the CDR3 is TGTGCCAGCAGTTACTCGCCTCAACCGACTAGCGGCGGGGAGCTGTTTTTT.

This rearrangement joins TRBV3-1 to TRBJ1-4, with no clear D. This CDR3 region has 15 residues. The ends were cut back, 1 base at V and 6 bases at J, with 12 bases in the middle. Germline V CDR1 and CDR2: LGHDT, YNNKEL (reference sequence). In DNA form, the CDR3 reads TGTGCCAGCAGCCAAGCATGGGGTTCTGATGAAAAACTGTTTTTT. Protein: CASSQAWGSDEKLFF.

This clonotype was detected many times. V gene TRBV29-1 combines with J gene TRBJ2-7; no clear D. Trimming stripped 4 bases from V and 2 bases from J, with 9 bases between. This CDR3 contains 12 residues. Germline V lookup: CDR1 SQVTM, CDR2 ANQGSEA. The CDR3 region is CSVGAGAYEQYF. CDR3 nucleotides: TGCAGCGTTGGGGCAGGCGCCTACGAGCAGTACTTC.

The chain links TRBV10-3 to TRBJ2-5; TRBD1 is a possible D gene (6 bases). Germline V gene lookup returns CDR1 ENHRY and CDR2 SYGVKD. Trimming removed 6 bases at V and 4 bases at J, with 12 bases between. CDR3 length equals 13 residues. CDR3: CAISPGDRETQYF. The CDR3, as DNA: TGTGCCATCAGCCCAGGGGATCGAGAGACCCAGTACTTC.

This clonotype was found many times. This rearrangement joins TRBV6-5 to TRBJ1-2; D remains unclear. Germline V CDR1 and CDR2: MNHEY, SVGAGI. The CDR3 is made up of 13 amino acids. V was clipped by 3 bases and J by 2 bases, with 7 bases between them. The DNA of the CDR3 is TGTGCCAGCAGTTATATACAGAACTATGGCTACACCTTC. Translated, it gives CASSYIQNYGYTF.

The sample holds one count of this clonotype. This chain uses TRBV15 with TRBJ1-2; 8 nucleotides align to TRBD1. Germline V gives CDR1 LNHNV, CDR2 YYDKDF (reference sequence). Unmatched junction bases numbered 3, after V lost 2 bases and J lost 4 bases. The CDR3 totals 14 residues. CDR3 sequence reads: CATSRRTGLYGYTF. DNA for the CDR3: TGTGCCACCAGCAGAAGGACAGGGCTCTATGGCTACACCTTC.

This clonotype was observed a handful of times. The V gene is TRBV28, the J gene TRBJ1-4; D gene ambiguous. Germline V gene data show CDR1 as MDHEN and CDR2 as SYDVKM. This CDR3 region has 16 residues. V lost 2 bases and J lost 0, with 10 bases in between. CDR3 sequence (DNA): TGTGCCAGCAGTTTAGAGGGAGTTCCAACTAATGAAAAACTGTTTTTT. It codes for CASSLEGVPTNEKLFF.

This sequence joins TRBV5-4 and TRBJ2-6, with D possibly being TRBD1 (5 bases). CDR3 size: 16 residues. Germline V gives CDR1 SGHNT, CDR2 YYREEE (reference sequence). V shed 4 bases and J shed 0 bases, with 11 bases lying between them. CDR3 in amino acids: CASSRPDSSGANVLTF. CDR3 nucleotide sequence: TGTGCCAGCAGCCGGCCCGACAGCTCTGGGGCCAACGTCCTGACTTTC.

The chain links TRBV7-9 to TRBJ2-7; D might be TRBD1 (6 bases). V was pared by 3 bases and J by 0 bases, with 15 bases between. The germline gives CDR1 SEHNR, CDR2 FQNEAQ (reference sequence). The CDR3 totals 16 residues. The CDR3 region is CASSFILGRGSYEQYF. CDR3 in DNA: TGTGCCAGCAGCTTCATACTTGGCAGGGGCTCCTACGAGCAGTACTTC.